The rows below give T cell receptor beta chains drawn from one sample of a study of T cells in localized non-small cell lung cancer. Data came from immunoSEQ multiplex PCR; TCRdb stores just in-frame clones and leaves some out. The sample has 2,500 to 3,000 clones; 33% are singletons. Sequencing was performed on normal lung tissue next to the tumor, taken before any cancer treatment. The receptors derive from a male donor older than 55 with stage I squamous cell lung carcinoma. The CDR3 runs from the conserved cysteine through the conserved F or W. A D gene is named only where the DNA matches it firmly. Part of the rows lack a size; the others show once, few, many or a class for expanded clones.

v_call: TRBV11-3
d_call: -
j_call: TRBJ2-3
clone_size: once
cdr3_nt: TGTGCCAGCAGTAGTTGGGGGATCACAGATACGCAGTATTTT
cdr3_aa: CASSSWGITDTQYF

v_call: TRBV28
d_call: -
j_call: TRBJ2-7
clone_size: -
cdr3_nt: TGTGCCAGCAGCGCGGGATCCGACGAGCAGTACTTC
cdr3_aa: CASSAGSDEQYF

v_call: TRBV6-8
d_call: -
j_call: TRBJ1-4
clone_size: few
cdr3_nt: TGTGCCAGCAGTTACATAGGCAGGGTCCCAGAAAAACTGTTTTTT
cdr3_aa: CASSYIGRVPEKLFF

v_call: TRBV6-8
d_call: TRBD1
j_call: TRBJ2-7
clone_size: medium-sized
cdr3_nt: TGTGCCAGCAGTTACCCTTCCCGGACAGGGCGAAGCTCCTACGAGCAGTACTTC
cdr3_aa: CASSYPSRTGRSSYEQYF

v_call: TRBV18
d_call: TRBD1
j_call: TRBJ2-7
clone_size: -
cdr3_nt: TGTGCCAGCTCACCACCGGGAGGGACAGGGATCTACGAGCAGTACTTC
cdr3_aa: CASSPPGGTGIYEQYF

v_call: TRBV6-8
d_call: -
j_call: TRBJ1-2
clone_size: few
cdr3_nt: TGTGCCAGCGGGCCGCAGGGGTTGCCCTATGGCTACACCTTC
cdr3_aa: CASGPQGLPYGYTF

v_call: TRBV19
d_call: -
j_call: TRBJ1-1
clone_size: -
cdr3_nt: TGTGCCAGTAGTCACCTTGTGAACACTGAAGCTTTCTTT
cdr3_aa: CASSHLVNTEAFF

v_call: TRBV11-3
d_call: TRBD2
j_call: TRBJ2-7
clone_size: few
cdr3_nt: TGTGCCAGCAGCCCACAAGGGACTACCCTCTACGAGCAGTACTTC
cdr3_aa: CASSPQGTTLYEQYF

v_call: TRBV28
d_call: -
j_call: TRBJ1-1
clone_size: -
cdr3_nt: TGTGCCAGCAAGTCCCACGGGGGGGAAGGCACTGAAGCTTTCTTT
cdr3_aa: CASKSHGGEGTEAFF

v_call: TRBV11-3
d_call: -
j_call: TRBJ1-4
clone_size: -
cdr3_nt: TGTGCCAGCAGCTTAGGCGGCAGGAAGAATGAAAAACTGTTTTTT
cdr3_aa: CASSLGGRKNEKLFF

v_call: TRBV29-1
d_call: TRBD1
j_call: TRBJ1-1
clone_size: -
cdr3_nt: TGCAGGGGGACAGGGGTAGGTTCTGAAGCTTTCTTT
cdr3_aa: CRGTGVGSEAFF

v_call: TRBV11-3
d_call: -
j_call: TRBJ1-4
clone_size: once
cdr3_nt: TGTGCCAGCAGAGGTGCGGGTTCAAATGAAAAACTGTTTTTT
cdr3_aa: CASRGAGSNEKLFF

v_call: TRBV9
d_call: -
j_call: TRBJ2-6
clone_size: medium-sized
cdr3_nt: TGTGCCAGCAGTGAAGATCAGACTGGGGCCAACGTCCTGACTTTC
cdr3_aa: CASSEDQTGANVLTF

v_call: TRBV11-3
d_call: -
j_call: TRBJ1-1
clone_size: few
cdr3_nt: TGTGCCAGCAACCAACTAACATTCTCTAACACTGAAGCTTTCTTT
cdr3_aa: CASNQLTFSNTEAFF

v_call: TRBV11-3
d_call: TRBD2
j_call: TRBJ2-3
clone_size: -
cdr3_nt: TGTGCCAGCAGCTTTAGCGGGGGTGGGGATACGCAGTATTTT
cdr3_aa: CASSFSGGGDTQYF

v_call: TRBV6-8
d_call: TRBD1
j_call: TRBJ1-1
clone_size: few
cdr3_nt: TGTGCCAGCAGCTCCAAATGGACAGGGGCGAAGAGTACTGAAGCTTTCTTT
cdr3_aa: CASSSKWTGAKSTEAFF

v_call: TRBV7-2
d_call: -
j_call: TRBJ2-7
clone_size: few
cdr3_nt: TGTGCCAGCAGCTTAGTTGGGGTGGACGAGCAGTACTTC
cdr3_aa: CASSLVGVDEQYF

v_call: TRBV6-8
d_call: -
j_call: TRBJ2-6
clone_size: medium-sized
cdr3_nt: TGTGCCAGCAGTACCCGTTCAGGGGCTGGGGCCAACGTCCTGACTTTC
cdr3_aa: CASSTRSGAGANVLTF

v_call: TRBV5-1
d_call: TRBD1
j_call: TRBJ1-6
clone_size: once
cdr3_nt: TGCGCCAGCAGCGTCTCGGGACAGACATTTTCTTCCCTCCACTTT
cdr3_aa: CASSVSGQTFSSLHF

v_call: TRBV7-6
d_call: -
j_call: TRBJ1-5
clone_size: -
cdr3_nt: TGTGCCAGCAGCCCCGGGACGGTGAATCAGCCCCAGCATTTT
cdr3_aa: CASSPGTVNQPQHF

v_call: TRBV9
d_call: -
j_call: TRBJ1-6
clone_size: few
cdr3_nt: TGTGCCAGCAGTTGGGCAAGAGAACCCCTCCACTTT
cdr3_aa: CASSWAREPLHF

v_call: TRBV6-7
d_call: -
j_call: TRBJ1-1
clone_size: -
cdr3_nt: TGTGCCAGCAGCCAGGGCGCTGAAGCTTTCTTT
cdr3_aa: CASSQGAEAFF

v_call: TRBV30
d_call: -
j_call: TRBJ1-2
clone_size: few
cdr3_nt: TGTGCCTGGAGTGAGGCGGTTGGCTACACCTTC
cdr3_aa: CAWSEAVGYTF

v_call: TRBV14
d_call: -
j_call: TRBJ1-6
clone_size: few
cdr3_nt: TGTGCCAGCAGCCTCCTCGGGACGCGAGGCCCACCCCTCCACTTT
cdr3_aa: CASSLLGTRGPPLHF

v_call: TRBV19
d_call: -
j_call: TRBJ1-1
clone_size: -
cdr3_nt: TGTGCCAGTAGTATAAAGTGGGAGGGACCAAACACTGAAGCTTTCTTT
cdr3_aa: CASSIKWEGPNTEAFF

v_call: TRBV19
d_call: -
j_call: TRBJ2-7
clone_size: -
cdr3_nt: TGTGCCAGTAGTATAAACAGCGCAGGGAGCGGCGAGCAGTACTTC
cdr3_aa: CASSINSAGSGEQYF

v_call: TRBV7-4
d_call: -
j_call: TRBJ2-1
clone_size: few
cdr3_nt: TGTGCCAGCAGTTCAGGGCACGGAGCGGTTTTTGGTGAGCAGTTCTTC
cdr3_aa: CASSSGHGAVFGEQFF

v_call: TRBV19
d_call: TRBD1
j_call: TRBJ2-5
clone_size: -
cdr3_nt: TGTGCCAGTAGTGTTCAACAGGGGGCGCCATCCGGAGAGACCCAGTACTTC
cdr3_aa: CASSVQQGAPSGETQYF

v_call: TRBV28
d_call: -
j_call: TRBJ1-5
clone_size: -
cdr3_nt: TGTGCCAGCAGTATTTACAGGAATAGCAATCAGCCCCAGCATTTT
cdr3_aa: CASSIYRNSNQPQHF

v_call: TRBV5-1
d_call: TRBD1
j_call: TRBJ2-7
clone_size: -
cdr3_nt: TGCGCCAGCAAGCCGGGACAGGGAATCTACGAGCAGTACTTC
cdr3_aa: CASKPGQGIYEQYF

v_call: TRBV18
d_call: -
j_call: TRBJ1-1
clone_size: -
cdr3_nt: TGTGCCAGCTCACCAGGGAACACTGAAGCTTTCTTT
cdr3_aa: CASSPGNTEAFF

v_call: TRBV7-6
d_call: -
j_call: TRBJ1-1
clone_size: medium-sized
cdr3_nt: TGTGCCAGCAGCCCTGCGACAGGAGTGAACACTGAAGCTTTCTTT
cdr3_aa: CASSPATGVNTEAFF

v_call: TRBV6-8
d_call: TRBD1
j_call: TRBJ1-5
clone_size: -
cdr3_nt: TGTGCCATCAGTCCCGGAGGAGACAGGGCTCAGCCCCAGCATTTT
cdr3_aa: CAISPGGDRAQPQHF

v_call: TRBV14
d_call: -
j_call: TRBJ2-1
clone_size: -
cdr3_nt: TGTGCCAGCAGCCAAGTCGCGGGGGCCTCCTACAATGAGCAGTTCTTC
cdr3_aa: CASSQVAGASYNEQFF

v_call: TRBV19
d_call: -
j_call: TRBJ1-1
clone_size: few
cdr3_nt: TGTGCCAGTACCGCGAGGTGGGACATTGAAGCTTTCTTT
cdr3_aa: CASTARWDIEAFF

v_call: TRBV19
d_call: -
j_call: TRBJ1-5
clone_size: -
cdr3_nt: TGTGCCAGCTCCCGGGGAAACGCAGGGGACCAGCCCCAGCATTTT
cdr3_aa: CASSRGNAGDQPQHF

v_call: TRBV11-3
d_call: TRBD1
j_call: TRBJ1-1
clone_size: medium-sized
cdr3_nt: TGTGCCAGCAGCTACACCGGGACAGCGGCTGAAGCTTTCTTT
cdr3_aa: CASSYTGTAAEAFF

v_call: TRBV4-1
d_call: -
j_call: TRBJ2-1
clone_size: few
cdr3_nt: TGCGCCAGCAGCCAAGGGCAGGGAGGAATCCCAGCGCAGTTCTTC
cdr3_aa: CASSQGQGGIPAQFF

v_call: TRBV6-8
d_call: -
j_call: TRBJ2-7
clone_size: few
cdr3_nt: TGTGCCATCGCGGATCCCGGGAGAACTTACGAGCAGTACTTC
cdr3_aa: CAIADPGRTYEQYF

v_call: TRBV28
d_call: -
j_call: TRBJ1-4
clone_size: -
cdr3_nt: TGTGCCAGCAGTCGAGGACGGGCAACTAATGAAAAACTGTTTTTT
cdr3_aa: CASSRGRATNEKLFF

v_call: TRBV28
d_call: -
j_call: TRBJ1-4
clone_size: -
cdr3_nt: TGTGCCAGCAGCCGGGCCCGTGAAAAACTGTTTTTT
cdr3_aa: CASSRAREKLFF

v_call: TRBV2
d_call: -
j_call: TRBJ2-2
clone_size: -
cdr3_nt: TGTGCCAGCAGAGCCAGCCCCGCCGGGGAGCTGTTTTTT
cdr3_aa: CASRASPAGELFF

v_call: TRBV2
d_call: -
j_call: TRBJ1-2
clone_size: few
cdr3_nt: TGTGCCAGCAGTCCCAGGGTCATTGGTGGCTACACCTTC
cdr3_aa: CASSPRVIGGYTF

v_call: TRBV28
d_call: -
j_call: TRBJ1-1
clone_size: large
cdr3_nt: TGTGCCAGCAGGGCGCCGACGGTCCCTGAAGCTTTCTTT
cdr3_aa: CASRAPTVPEAFF

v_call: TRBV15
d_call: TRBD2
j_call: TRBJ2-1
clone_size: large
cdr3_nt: TGTGCCACCAGCGGAGGGGTGAGCGGGGGTCTTTATGAGCAGTTCTTC
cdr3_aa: CATSGGVSGGLYEQFF

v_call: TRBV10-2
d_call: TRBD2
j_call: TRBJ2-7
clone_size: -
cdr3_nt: TGCGCCAGCAGTCCCGGGACTAGCCTCTACGAGCAGTACTTC
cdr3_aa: CASSPGTSLYEQYF

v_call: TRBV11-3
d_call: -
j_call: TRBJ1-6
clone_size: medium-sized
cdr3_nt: TGTGCCAGCAGCTCCCCCGGGACGTCAGACCCTCGGGCACCCCTCCACTTT
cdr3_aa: CASSSPGTSDPRAPLHF

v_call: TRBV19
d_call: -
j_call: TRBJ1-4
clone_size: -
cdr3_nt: TGTGCCAGTAGTATAGAGGAGGGTGAAAAACTGTTTTTT
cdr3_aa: CASSIEEGEKLFF

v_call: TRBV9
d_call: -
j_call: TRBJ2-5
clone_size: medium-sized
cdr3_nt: TGTGCCAGCAGCGGTGGGTTTGGTGGTGAGGTCCAGTACTTC
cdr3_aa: CASSGGFGGEVQYF

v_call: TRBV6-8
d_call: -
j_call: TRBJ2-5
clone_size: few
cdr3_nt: TGTGCCAGCAGTTTCGCAGGTTCACGGGAGACCCAGTACTTC
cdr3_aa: CASSFAGSRETQYF

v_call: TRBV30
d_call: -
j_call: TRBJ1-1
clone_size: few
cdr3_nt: TGTGCCTGGGCACGAGGGGGCACTGAAGCTTTCTTT
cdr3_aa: CAWARGGTEAFF

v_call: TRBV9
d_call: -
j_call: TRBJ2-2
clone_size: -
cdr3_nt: TGTGCCAGCAGTGTGTCCGCCTACACCGGGGAGCTGTTTTTT
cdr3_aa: CASSVSAYTGELFF

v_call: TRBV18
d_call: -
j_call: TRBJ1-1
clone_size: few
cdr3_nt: TGTGCCAGCTCACCACGGGCAAATGAAGCTTTCTTT
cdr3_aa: CASSPRANEAFF